The entry below describes one T cell receptor beta chain. This entry is derived from a study of blood T cell repertoires in COVID-19. The length of the CDR3 is 15 residues. The ends lost 5 bases at V and 5 bases at J; junction bases unmatched: 5. Germline CDR1 is LNHDA and CDR2 is SQIVND (reference sequence). The method was immunoSEQ multiplex PCR; TCRdb's version includes in-frame clones alone and lacks a portion of them. In the table there are some 150,000 clones, 84% of which are singletons. The material sequenced was peripheral blood. This TCR came from a human donor in a cohort sampled during active COVID-19. The chain couples TRBV19 to TRBJ1-5; 11 bases line up with TRBD1. The CDR3 reads CASSQDRGLDQPQHF. CDR3 coding DNA: TGTGCCAGTAGTCAGGACAGGGGGCTCGATCAGCCCCAGCATTTT.